One and the same sample provided the 2 T cell receptor beta chains below, sequenced in a study of beta chain features in type 1 diabetes. The study reverse transcribed the entire isolated RNA, so it sequenced expressed TCRB transcripts. Data came from immunoSEQ multiplex PCR; TCRdb stores just in-frame clones and leaves some out. The sample has 400,000 to 500,000 clones, roughly 14% seen once. Input material: naive CD4+ T cells from blood. All receptors come from a man aged 25 to 45 in good health.

The chain is built from TRBV7-9 and TRBJ2-3; tentatively, D is TRBD2 (5 bases). Trimming took 11 bases from V and 5 from J, leaving 14 bases between them. The germline V gene has CDR1 SEHNR and CDR2 FQNEAQ (reference sequence). The CDR3 loop spans 12 amino acids. The CDR3 DNA follows: TGTGCCTTTCGAGGGTCCGGAGATACGCAGTATTTT. It translates to CAFRGSGDTQYF.

The table lists this clone with a few counts. The gene calls are TRBV7-9 and TRBJ1-4, with TRBD1 identical over 9 bases. The V gene end was trimmed by 6 bases and the J gene end by 7 bases; junction bases not matched to a gene: 6. The CDR3 covers 14 residues. Per the germline V gene, CDR1 is SEHNR and CDR2 is FQNEAQ (reference sequence). CDR3 protein: CASSRGTGLEKLFF. Written as DNA, the CDR3 is TGTGCCAGCAGTAGAGGGACAGGGCTTGAAAAACTGTTTTTT.